The 17 T cell receptor beta chains below come from one sample, sequenced in a study of vaccination and CD4 T cells after COVID-19. For these TCRs, the target antigens are not known. The Oncomine TCR Beta short-read assay sequenced DNA from cultured CD4+ T cells. TCRdb re-derived calls from the PCR reads in MiXCR, one entry per CDR3 protein. The sample carries 15,000 to 20,000 distinct CDR3 sequences, over 50% recorded once. Treatment defined: approximately nine-day PBMC culture with coronavirus spike peptide pools or control peptides (ViraFEST assay). Input material: CD4+ T cells from blood, cultured in vitro. All receptors derive from a human donor who had recovered from COVID-19.

The table lists this clonotype with a count of one. The V gene is TRBV4-3, the J gene TRBJ2-1; TRBD2 matches at 8 bases. Unmatched junction bases numbered 13, after V lost 2 bases and J lost 7 bases. The CDR3 totals 17 residues. Germline CDR1 reads LGHNA; CDR2 reads YSLEER. CDR3 amino acids: CASSQFAGGLGGNEQFF. The CDR3 DNA follows: TGCGCCAGCAGCCAATTCGCGGGAGGATTGGGGGGTAATGAGCAGTTCTTC.

The chain has TRBV7-2 and TRBJ1-6; D unresolved. The germline V and J ends were trimmed by 1 base and 7 bases, with 14 bases remaining between them. CDR3 length: 16 residues. CDR1 SGHTA and CDR2 FQGNSA come from the germline V gene. The chain's CDR3 is CASSLDRSAANSPLHF. As DNA, the CDR3 is TGTGCCAGCAGCTTAGATCGGTCCGCAGCGAATTCACCCCTCCACTTT.

The CDR3 spells CASSRMTFTSGRTLLYEQYF. The CDR3, as DNA: TGTGCCAGCAGCCGGATGACTTTCACTAGCGGGAGGACCCTACTCTACGAGCAGTACTTC. This chain joins TRBV7-2 and TRBJ2-7; 12 positions agree with TRBD2. V trimming: 5 bases; J trimming: 3 bases; junction bases outside the gene matches: 20. The CDR3 covers 20 residues. CDR1 is SGHTA, CDR2 FQGNSA, per germline.

This chain joins TRBV4-1 and TRBJ1-3, with 7 bases lining up with TRBD1. Per germline, CDR1 MGHRA and CDR2 YSYEKL. There are 18 residues in the CDR3. V trimming: 1 base; J trimming: 4 bases; junction bases outside the gene matches: 13. The CDR3 region has the DNA TGCGCCAGCAGCCAAGGTTCCCCCGGACAGGTCGACGGAAACACCATATATTTT. Protein product: CASSQGSPGQVDGNTIYF.

A few counts support this clonotype. The chain links TRBV27 to TRBJ2-2, with 8 positions matching TRBD1. V dropped 4 bases and J dropped 6; count of bases not matched to a gene: 10. CDR3 length: 16 residues. Germline V lookup: CDR1 MNHEY, CDR2 SMNVEV (reference sequence). The CDR3: CASSSLTGGQPGELFF. In nucleotides, the CDR3 is TGTGCCAGCAGTTCCCTAACAGGGGGACAGCCCGGGGAGCTGTTTTTT.

The V call is TRBV12-5, the J call TRBJ1-5; no clear D gene. Trimming pared 3 bases from V and 9 bases from J, leaving 9 bases between. The germline V gene has CDR1 LGHNT and CDR2 FRNRAP. The CDR3 contains 12 residues. Here the CDR3 reads CASGFDDSPQHF. The CDR3 DNA reads TGTGCTAGTGGTTTCGACGATTCGCCCCAGCATTTT. Based on the CDR3 plus reference TRBV12-5 and TRBJ1-5, the full variable domain is DARVTQTPRHKVTEMGQEVTMRCQPILGHNTVFWYRQTMMQGLELLAYFRNRAPLDDSGMPKDRFSAEMPDATLATLKIQPSEPRDSAVYFCASGFDDSPQHFGDGTRLSIL.

The V call is TRBV19, the J call TRBJ1-1; possibly TRBD1 for D (5 bases). Germline-derived CDR1 and CDR2 are LNHDA and SQIVND (reference sequence). The CDR3 is 16 amino acids. V was shortened by 5 bases and J by 3 bases, with 19 bases between the two germline ends. CDR3 sequence reads: CASSPRPGRGHTEAFF. The CDR3 DNA sequence: TGTGCCAGTAGTCCTCGCCCCGGACGGGGCCACACTGAAGCTTTCTTT.

V and J are TRBV6-1 and TRBJ1-2, with TRBD1 as a possible D gene (6 bases). The germline gives CDR1 MNHNS, CDR2 SASEGT. The germline V and J ends were trimmed by 1 base and 8 bases, with 8 bases remaining between them. The CDR3 runs 12 residues. This CDR3 reads CASSEGGGGYTF. The CDR3 DNA sequence: TGTGCCAGCAGTGAAGGGGGGGGCGGCTACACCTTC.

This clonotype was seen a handful of times. CDR3: CASSLPPGQGMTPLHF. CDR3 DNA sequence: TGTGCCAGCAGCTTGCCCCCTGGACAGGGTATGACACCCCTCCACTTT. This rearrangement joins TRBV5-4 to TRBJ1-6, with TRBD1 matching over 8 bases. Germline V gives CDR1 SGHNT, CDR2 YYREEE (reference sequence). The ends lost 1 base at V and 11 bases at J; junction bases unmatched: 11. This CDR3 has 16 residues.

This chain uses TRBV20-1 with TRBJ2-7; 7 bases agree with TRBD1. CDR1 DFQATT and CDR2 SNEGSKA come from the germline V gene (reference sequence). V dropped 1 base and J dropped 5; count of bases not matched to a gene: 5. CDR3 length equals 13 residues. CDR3 DNA sequence: TGCAGTGCTAGAGCCCTGACAGGGAACGAGCAGTACTTC. This sequence encodes CSARALTGNEQYF.

The chain has TRBV20-1 and TRBJ1-6; D may be TRBD1 (6 bases). The CDR3 has 14 amino acids. Germline V gives CDR1 DFQATT, CDR2 SNEGSKA (reference sequence). V was clipped by 5 bases and J by 5 bases, with 13 bases between them. CDR3 bases: TGCAGTGCTCCCCGGGGGGCTAATAATTCACCCCTCCACTTT. Amino acid sequence: CSAPRGANNSPLHF.

The chain has TRBV2 and TRBJ2-2; D is uncertain. Between the trimmed V and J ends, which lost 2 bases and 8 bases, there was a span of 15 bases. The germline gives CDR1 SNHLY, CDR2 FYNNEI. There are 15 residues in the CDR3. The CDR3 DNA sequence: TGTGCCAGCAGTGAACGTCAGATAGATGCGGGGGAGCTGTTTTTT. Encoded protein: CASSERQIDAGELFF.

The V and J genes are TRBV6-1 and TRBJ2-1; 13 nucleotides align to TRBD2. Germline CDR1 reads MNHNS; CDR2 reads SASEGT. The CDR3 is 16 amino acids. With 4 bases clipped from V and 10 bases from J, the junction kept 10 bases outside the gene matches. CDR3 bases: TGTGCCAGCAGTGGGACTAGCGGGAGCGCGGGGTGGGAGCAGTTCTTC. Translation: CASSGTSGSAGWEQFF.

This clonotype was detected once. This sequence joins TRBV10-1 and TRBJ2-2, with D possibly being TRBD1 (6 bases). The V end was cut by 4 bases, the J end by 5 bases, with 11 bases between. This CDR3 is 14 amino acids long. The germline V gene has CDR1 WNHNN and CDR2 SYGVQD (reference sequence). The CDR3 sequence: CASSVGRGTGELFF. DNA of the CDR3: TGCGCCAGCAGTGTCGGCAGGGGAACCGGGGAGCTGTTTTTT.

The V call is TRBV20-1, the J call TRBJ2-1, with D uncertain. Trimming left V 1 base short and J 6 bases short, with 10 bases between. Germline V gene sequence: CDR1 DFQATT, CDR2 SNEGSKA (reference sequence). The CDR3 is 13 amino acids. The CDR3 coding sequence is TGCAGTGCTAGAGCCACGTCTTCCAATGAGCAGTTCTTC. Encoded protein: CSARATSSNEQFF.

This rearrangement joins TRBV7-3 to TRBJ2-7, with D possibly being TRBD2 (6 bases). CDR3 length equals 17 residues. Germline V CDR1 and CDR2: SGHTA, FQGTGA. Deletions cut 0 bases from V and 5 bases from J, with 20 bases between. CDR3 loop: CASSLTGRLAPDHEQYF. For the CDR3, the DNA is TGTGCCAGCAGCTTAACCGGCCGCCTAGCGCCTGACCACGAGCAGTACTTC. The whole variable domain, remainder taken from reference TRBV7-3 and TRBJ2-7, is GAGVSQTPSNKVTEKGKYVELRCDPISGHTALYWYRQSLGQGPEFLIYFQGTGAADDSGLPNDRFFAVRPEGSVSTLKIQRTERGDSAVYLCASSLTGRLAPDHEQYFGPGTRLTVT.

The CDR3 bases are TGTGCCTGGGGTCTGGAGGGCGGGAGCTATGAGCAGTTCTTC. This sequence encodes CAWGLEGGSYEQFF. V usage is TRBV30 and J usage is TRBJ2-1; 7 positions match TRBD2. V shed 5 bases, J shed 8 bases, and the junction held 12 bases outside the gene matches. Germline V CDR1 and CDR2: GTSNPN, SVGIG (reference sequence). The CDR3 sequence is 14 residues long.